This T cell receptor beta chain came from a study of OX40 agonist ivuxolimab in advanced cancers. Study in general: The drug used for patients, ivuxolimab, was an agonistic anti-OX40 (CD134) antibody.

Produced via immunoSEQ multiplex PCR; TCRdb's table is partial and in-frame only. The sample lists 65,000 to 70,000 clones, roughly 80% occurring once. Study results and limitations: In general, CD8+ T cells held more expanded clones than CD4+ did, on average.

Cycle 7 day 1, cycle 4 day 1, and baseline were the timepoints at which blood was sampled. Turning to this clone: Its antigen is as yet unknown.

Germline V gives CDR1 LNHDA, CDR2 SQIVND (reference sequence). The V and J ends lost 10 bases and 5 bases, in that order; junction bases with no gene match: 9. This CDR3 comprises 13 residues. Sample: CD4+ or CD8+ T cells sorted from blood, taken in a trial of the OX40 agonist ivuxolimab. This chain joins TRBV19 and TRBJ2-5; 8 bases align to TRBD1. The receptor comes from an adult with an advanced solid tumor such as melanoma, head and neck, liver or kidney cancer. CDR3 in DNA: TGTGCCACCAAAGCAGGGGGCGCGGAGACCCAGTACTTC. Translated, it gives CATKAGGAETQYF.